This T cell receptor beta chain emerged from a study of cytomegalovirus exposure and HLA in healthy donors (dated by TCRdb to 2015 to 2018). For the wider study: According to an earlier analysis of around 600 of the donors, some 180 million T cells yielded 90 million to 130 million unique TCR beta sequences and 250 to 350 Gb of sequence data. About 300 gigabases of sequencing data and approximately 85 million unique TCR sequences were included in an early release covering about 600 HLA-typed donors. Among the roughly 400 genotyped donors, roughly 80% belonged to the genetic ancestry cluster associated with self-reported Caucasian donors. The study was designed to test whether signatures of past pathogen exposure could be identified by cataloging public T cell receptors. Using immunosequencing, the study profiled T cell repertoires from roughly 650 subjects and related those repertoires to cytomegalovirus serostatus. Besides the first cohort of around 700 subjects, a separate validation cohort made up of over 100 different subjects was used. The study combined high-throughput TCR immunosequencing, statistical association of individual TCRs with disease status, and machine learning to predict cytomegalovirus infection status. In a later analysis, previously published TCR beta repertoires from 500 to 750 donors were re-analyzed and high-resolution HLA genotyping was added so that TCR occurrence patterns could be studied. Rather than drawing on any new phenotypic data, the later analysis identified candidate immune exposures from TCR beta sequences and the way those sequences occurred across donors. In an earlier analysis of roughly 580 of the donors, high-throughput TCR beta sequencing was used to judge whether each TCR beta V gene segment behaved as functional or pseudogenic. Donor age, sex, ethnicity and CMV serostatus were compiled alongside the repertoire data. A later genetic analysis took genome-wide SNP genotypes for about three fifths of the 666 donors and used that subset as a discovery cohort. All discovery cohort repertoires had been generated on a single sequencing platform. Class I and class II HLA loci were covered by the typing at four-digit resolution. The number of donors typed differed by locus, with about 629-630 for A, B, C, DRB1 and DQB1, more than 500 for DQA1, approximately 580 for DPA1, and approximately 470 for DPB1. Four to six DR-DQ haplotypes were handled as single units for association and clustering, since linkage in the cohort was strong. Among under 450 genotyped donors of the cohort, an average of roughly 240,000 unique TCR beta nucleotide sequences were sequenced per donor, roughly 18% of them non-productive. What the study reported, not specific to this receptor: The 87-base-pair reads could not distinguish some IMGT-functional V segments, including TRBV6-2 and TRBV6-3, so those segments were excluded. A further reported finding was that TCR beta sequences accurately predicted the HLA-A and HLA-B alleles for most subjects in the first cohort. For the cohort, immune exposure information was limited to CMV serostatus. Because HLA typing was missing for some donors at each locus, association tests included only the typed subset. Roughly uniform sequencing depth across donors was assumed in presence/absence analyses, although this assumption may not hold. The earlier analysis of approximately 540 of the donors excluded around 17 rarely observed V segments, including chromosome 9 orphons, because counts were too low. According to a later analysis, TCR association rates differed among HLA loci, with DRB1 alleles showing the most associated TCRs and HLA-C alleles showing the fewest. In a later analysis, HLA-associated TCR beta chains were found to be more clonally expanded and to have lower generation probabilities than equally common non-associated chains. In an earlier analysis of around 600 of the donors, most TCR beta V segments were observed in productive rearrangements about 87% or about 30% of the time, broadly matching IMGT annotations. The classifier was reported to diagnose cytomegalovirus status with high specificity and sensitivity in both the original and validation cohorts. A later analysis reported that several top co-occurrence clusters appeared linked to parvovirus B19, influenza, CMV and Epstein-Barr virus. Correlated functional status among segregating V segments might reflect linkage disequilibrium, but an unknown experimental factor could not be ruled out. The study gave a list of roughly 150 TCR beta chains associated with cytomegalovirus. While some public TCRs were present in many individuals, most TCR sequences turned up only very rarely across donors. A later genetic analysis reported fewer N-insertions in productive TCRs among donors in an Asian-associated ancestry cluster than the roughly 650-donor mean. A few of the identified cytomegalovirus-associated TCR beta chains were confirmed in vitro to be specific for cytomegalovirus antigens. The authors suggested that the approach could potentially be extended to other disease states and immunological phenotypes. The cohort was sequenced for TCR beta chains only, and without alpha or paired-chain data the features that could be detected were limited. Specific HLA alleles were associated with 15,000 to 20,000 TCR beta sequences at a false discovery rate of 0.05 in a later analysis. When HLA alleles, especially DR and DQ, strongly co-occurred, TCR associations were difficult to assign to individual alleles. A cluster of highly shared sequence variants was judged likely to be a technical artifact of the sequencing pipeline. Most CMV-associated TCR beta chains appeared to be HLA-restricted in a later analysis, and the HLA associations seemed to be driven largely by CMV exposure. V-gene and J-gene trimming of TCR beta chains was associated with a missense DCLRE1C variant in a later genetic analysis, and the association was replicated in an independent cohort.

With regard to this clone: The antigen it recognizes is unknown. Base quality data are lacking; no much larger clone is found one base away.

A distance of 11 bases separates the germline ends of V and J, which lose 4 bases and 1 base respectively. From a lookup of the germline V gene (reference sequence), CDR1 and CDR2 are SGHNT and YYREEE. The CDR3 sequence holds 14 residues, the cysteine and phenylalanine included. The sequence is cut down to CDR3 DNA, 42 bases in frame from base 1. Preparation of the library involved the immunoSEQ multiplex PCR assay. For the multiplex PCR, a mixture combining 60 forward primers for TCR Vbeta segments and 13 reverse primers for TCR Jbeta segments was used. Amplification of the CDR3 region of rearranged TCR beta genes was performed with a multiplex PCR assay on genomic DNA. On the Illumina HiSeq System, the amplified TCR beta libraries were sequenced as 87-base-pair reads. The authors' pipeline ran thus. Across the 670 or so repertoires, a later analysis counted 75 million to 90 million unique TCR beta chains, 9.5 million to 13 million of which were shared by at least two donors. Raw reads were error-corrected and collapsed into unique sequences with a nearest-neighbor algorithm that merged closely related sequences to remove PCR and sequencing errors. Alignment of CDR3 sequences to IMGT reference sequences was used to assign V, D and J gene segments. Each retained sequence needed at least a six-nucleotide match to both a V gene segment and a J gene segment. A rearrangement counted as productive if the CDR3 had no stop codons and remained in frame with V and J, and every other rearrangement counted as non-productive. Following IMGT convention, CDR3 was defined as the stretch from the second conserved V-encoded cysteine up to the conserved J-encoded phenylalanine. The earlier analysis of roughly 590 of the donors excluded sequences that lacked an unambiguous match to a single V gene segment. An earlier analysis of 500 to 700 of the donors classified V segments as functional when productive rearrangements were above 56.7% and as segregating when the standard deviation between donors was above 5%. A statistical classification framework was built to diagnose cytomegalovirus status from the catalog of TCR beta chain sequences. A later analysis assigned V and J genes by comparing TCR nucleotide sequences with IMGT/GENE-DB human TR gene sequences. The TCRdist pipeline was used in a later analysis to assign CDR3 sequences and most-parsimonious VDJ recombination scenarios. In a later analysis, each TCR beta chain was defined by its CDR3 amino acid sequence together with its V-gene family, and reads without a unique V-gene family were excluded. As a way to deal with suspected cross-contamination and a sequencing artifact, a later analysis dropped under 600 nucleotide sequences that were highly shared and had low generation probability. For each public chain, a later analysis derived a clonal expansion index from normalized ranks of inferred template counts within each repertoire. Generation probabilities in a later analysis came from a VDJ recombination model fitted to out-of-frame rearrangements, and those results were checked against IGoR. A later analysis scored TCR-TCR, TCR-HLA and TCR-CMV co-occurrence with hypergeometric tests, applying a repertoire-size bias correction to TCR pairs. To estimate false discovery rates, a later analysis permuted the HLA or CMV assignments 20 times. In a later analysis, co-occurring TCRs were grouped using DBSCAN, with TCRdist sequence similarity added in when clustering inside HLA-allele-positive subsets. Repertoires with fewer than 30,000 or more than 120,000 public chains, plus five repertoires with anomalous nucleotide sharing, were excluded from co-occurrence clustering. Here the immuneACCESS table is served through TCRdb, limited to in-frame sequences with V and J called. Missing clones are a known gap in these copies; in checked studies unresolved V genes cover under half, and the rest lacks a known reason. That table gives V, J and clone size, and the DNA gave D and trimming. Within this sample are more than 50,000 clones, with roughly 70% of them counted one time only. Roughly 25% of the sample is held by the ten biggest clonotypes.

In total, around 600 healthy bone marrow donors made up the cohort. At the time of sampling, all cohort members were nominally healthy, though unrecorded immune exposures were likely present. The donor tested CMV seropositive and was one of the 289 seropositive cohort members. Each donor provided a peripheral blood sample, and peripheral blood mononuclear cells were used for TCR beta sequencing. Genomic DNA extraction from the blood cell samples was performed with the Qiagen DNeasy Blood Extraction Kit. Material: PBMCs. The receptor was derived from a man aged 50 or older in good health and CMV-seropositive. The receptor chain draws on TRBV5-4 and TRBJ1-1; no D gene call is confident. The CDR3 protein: CASSPTPGNTEAFF. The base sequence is TGTGCCAGCAGCCCAACCCCAGGGAACACTGAAGCTTTCTTT.